These 20 T cell receptor beta chains originate from one sample sequenced in a study of response to subunit inactivated influenza vaccine. From the RT-PCR reads, TCRdb called clonotypes with MiXCR, one entry per CDR3 protein. Counted here are roughly 700,000 distinct CDR3 sequences, approximately 15% occurring once; the ten biggest clones make up around 7%. Sample: PBMCs from blood, taken 14 days before vaccination. These receptors came from a man aged 50 to 60 who received an inactivated influenza vaccine.

As for this clonotype: Just one base apart from a much larger clone, this may be a read error. The chain carries TRBV27 and TRBJ1-2; 10 nucleotides match TRBD1. Looked up from germline, CDR1 is MNHEY and CDR2 is SMNVEV (reference sequence). The CDR3 extends over 12 amino acids. The V gene end was trimmed by 5 bases and the J gene end by 6 bases; junction bases not matched to a gene: 0. CDR3 region: CASSGTGDGYTF. For the CDR3, the DNA is TGTGCCAGCAGTGGGACAGGGGATGGCTACACCTTC.

Only a few counts were recorded for this clonotype. This chain links TRBV18 with TRBJ1-6, with D maybe TRBD1 (5 bases). This CDR3 contains 15 residues. Germline values: CDR1 KGHSH, CDR2 LQKENI. Trimming stripped 3 bases from V and 9 bases from J, with 15 bases between. The CDR3 sequence: CASSPGQGISSPLHF. The CDR3 DNA reads as TGTGCCAGCTCACCTGGGCAGGGAATAAGTTCACCCCTCCACTTT.

There are many counts of this clonotype. The chain recombines TRBV6-2 or TRBV6-3 with TRBJ2-5; 8 bases agree with TRBD2. Germline V gene data show CDR1 as MNHEY and CDR2 as SVGEGT. The CDR3 length is 17 residues. V shed 4 bases and J 2 bases; nucleotides not matched to a gene: 12. DNA for the CDR3: TGTGCCAGCAGTTTGACGGGGGGGCGAGTATGGCAAGAGACCCAGTACTTC. Translated: CASSLTGGRVWQETQYF.

This clonotype came up a few times. The chain carries TRBV5-1 and TRBJ2-7; 10 positions agree with TRBD1. With V trimmed by 3 bases and J by 6 bases, 12 bases remained unmatched. The CDR3 covers 16 residues. The V gene's germline CDR1 is SGHRS and CDR2 YFSETQ. CDR3 residues: CASSSPDRGLYLEQYF. CDR3 sequence (DNA): TGCGCCAGCAGCTCCCCCGACAGGGGGCTTTACCTCGAGCAGTACTTC.

The rearrangement uses TRBV12-3 or TRBV12-4 and TRBJ2-5; D is ambiguous. This CDR3 contains 13 residues. Trimming stripped 0 bases from V and 6 bases from J, with 8 bases between. In DNA, the CDR3 is TGTGCCAGCAGTTTAGCCCTTGCACAGACCCAGTACTTC. It codes for CASSLALAQTQYF.

V usage is TRBV27 and J usage is TRBJ2-7; D gene ambiguous. The CDR3 consists of 13 residues. V was cut by 2 bases and J by 0 bases, with 5 bases left in between. Germline values: CDR1 MNHEY, CDR2 SMNVEV (reference sequence). The CDR3 protein is CASSLKSSYEQYF. CDR3 nucleotides: TGTGCCAGCAGTTTAAAGAGCTCCTACGAGCAGTACTTC.

This clonotype was counted a few times. This chain joins TRBV18 and TRBJ2-7; 8 nucleotides match TRBD2. CDR1 is KGHSH and CDR2 is LQKENI in the germline V gene. The CDR3 is 13 residues long. The V segment lost 8 bases and the J segment 2 bases; nucleotides outside the gene matches: 5. The CDR3, as DNA: TGTGCCAGCGCTCCGGGACTAGCCTACGAGCAGTACTTC. This encodes CASAPGLAYEQYF.

The rearrangement joins TRBV20-1 to TRBJ1-2; D call uncertain. Looked up from germline, CDR1 is DFQATT and CDR2 is SNEGSKA (reference sequence). This CDR3 region has 12 residues. Here the CDR3 DNA reads TGCAGGTCTCTTGAGGTTTCTGGAGGCTACACCTTC. Protein product: CRSLEVSGGYTF.

The chain employs TRBV20-1 and TRBJ2-3; TRBD2 is a possible D gene (6 bases). CDR3 length: 14 residues. V was clipped by 6 bases and J by 4 bases, with 17 bases between them. The V gene's germline CDR1 is DFQATT and CDR2 SNEGSKA (reference sequence). In DNA form, the CDR3 reads TGCAGTGCAGTTAAAGGTGGGAGGCCAGATACGCAGTATTTT. It translates to CSAVKGGRPDTQYF.

The chain is built from TRBV18 and TRBJ1-5; no clear D. V dropped 3 bases and J dropped 2 bases, with 14 bases sitting between them. This CDR3 comprises 16 residues. Germline V lookup: CDR1 KGHSH, CDR2 LQKENI. The CDR3 region is CASSPAPPGGNQPQHF. The DNA for the CDR3 is TGTGCCAGCTCACCTGCCCCCCCCGGCGGCAATCAGCCCCAGCATTTT.

V is TRBV9 and J is TRBJ2-1; the match to TRBD1 covers 8 bases. There are 15 residues in the CDR3. Germline CDR1 reads SGDLS; CDR2 reads YYNGEE. With 3 bases clipped from V and 0 bases from J, the junction kept 2 bases outside the gene matches. CDR3 sequence reads: CASSATGDSYNEQFF. CDR3 sequence (DNA): TGTGCCAGCAGCGCGACAGGGGACTCCTACAATGAGCAGTTCTTC.

The chain joins TRBV7-9 to TRBJ2-5; weak D call: TRBD2 (6 bases). V lost 6 bases to trimming and J lost 5 bases, with 19 bases between them. The germline CDR1 and CDR2 sequences are SEHNR and FQNEAQ (reference sequence). The CDR3 has 15 residues. The CDR3 bases are TGTGCCAGCAGACCTAAGACTAGGCTCGGGGAGACCCAGTACTTC. Amino acid sequence: CASRPKTRLGETQYF.

The chain has TRBV3-1 and TRBJ2-5; D gene uncertain. V lost 2 bases to trimming and J lost 7 bases, with 17 bases between them. This CDR3 region has 15 residues. The V gene's germline CDR1 is LGHDT and CDR2 YNNKEL (reference sequence). The CDR3 sequence: CASSQWGSDVGTQYF. The CDR3 coding sequence is TGTGCCAGCAGCCAATGGGGTTCGGACGTTGGGACCCAGTACTTC.

The CDR3, as DNA: TGTGCCAGCAGCTTGGGATGGACAGGGCTATCCTACGAGCAGTACTTC. It specifies CASSLGWTGLSYEQYF. This chain joins TRBV5-6 and TRBJ2-7, with TRBD1 identical over 8 bases. Germline CDR1 reads SGHDT; CDR2 reads YYEEEE. J was trimmed by 1 base and V by 0 bases; bases with no gene match: 6. The CDR3 contains 16 residues. Full variable domain (missing parts from reference TRBV5-6 and TRBJ2-7): DAGVTQSPTHLIKTRGQQVTLRCSPKSGHDTVSWYQQALGQGPQFIFQYYEEEERQRGNFPDRFSGHQFPNYSSELNVNALLLGDSALYLCASSLGWTGLSYEQYFGPGTRLTVT.

The chain employs TRBV11-2 and TRBJ2-4; TRBD2 might be the D (6 bases). The CDR3 runs to 16 residues. The germline CDR1 and CDR2 sequences are SGHAT and FQNNGV. V was cut by 4 bases and J by 7 bases, with 20 bases left in between. This CDR3 reads CASSSTVGPRGNIQYF. CDR3 nucleotide sequence: TGTGCCAGCAGCTCAACGGTTGGGCCCCGGGGGAACATTCAGTACTTC.

The rearrangement uses TRBV6-2 or TRBV6-3 and TRBJ2-1; TRBD1 matches at 12 bases. With V trimmed by 4 bases and J by 4 bases, 23 bases remained unmatched. The CDR3 sequence is 22 residues long. Per the germline V gene, CDR1 is MNHEY and CDR2 is SVGEGT. The CDR3 protein is CASSSPSRWGQGAPGGYNEQFF. The CDR3 bases are TGTGCCAGCAGTTCTCCCTCACGGTGGGGACAGGGGGCGCCTGGTGGGTACAATGAGCAGTTCTTC.

The chain carries TRBV5-6 and TRBJ1-6; D unresolved. Germline CDR1 and CDR2: SGHDT and YYEEEE. V was clipped by 0 bases and J by 4 bases, with 11 bases between them. CDR3 length equals 16 residues. The CDR3 DNA sequence: TGTGCCAGCAGCTTGGGGGCGTTACAGTATAATTCACCCCTCCACTTT. Amino acid sequence: CASSLGALQYNSPLHF.

This clonotype has a handful of counts. The rearrangement links TRBV5-4 to TRBJ1-1; D uncertain. This CDR3 contains 15 residues. Germline V gene sequence: CDR1 SGHNT, CDR2 YYREEE (reference sequence). The V end was cut by 0 bases, the J end by 1 base, with 10 bases between. CDR3 in amino acids: CASSLASSGNTEAFF. The CDR3, as DNA: TGTGCCAGCAGCTTGGCCAGTTCAGGGAACACTGAAGCTTTCTTT.

The chain combines TRBV6-5 with TRBJ2-1; TRBD2 matches 14 bases. The trim removed 5 bases at V and 6 bases at J, leaving 12 bases unmatched. The CDR3 length is 18 residues. Germline V lookup: CDR1 MNHEY, CDR2 SVGAGI. This chain's CDR3 is CASSHWTSGRIGGNEQFF. CDR3 DNA: TGTGCCAGCAGTCACTGGACTAGCGGGAGGATCGGGGGCAATGAGCAGTTCTTC.

In this sample, this clonotype turned up a few times. The chain carries TRBV4-3 and TRBJ1-3; D gene unclear. The CDR3 extends over 17 amino acids. Per germline, CDR1 LGHNA and CDR2 YSLEER. The ends were cut back, 0 bases at V and 2 bases at J, with 14 bases in the middle. The CDR3 DNA is TGCGCCAGCAGCCAAGATCTGTATTCGGCAGCTGGAAACACCATATATTTT. Translating gives CASSQDLYSAAGNTIYF.